The sequence of this T cell receptor beta chain was determined in a study of blood T cells in healthy people across ages. Together with a sample-barcoded 5' primer, a J-beta primer mix was included in a second PCR lasting about 7 to 12 cycles. TCRdb ran MiXCR on the 5' RACE reads and lists one entry per CDR3 protein. The table records 700,000 to 950,000 distinct CDR3 sequences, roughly 41% of them present only once. Drawn from each donor were 7.5 to 10 milliliters of peripheral blood. With respect to this clonotype: Its antigen remains unidentified.

The V gene's germline CDR1 is SGHTA and CDR2 FQGTGA. This CDR3 contains 17 residues. Between the trimmed V and J ends, which lost 2 bases and 0 bases, there was a span of 11 bases. Study-wide points: When set beside aged donors, long-lived donors presented more naive CD4+ cells and higher diversity.

The sequenced sample consisted of blood. The clonotype originates from a woman aged 60-75 years in good health. The genes are TRBV7-3 and TRBJ2-6; no reliable D call. The CDR3, as DNA: TGTGCCAGCAGCTTACCAGCTCCCCTCTCTGGGGCCAACGTCCTGACTTTC. Translating it yields CASSLPAPLSGANVLTF.